This TCR beta chain was sequenced during a study of human T cells and chemical hapten exposure. On the study more broadly: DPC 0.01% went on the upper back by patch test, with reading at 6 days.

Time point: pre-sensitization, week 0. Treatment reported: therapeutic diphenylcyclopropenone sensitization with weekly scalp DPC. Ahead of each patch test application, blood was drawn. This clonotype was found many times. Its antigen is not identified. Notes on the study in general: Sensitizing to DPC left TCRs with a frequency above 1 in 1000 unaltered.

TCRdb passed the RACE reads through MiXCR, listing each CDR3 protein once. Here the sample spans about 85,000 distinct CDR3 sequences, 8.5% being singletons. Germline V gives CDR1 GTSNPN, CDR2 SVGIG (reference sequence). The V and J ends lost 4 bases and 0 bases respectively, with 10 bases between them. There are 15 residues in the CDR3. The sample in question was whole blood, obtained in connection with sensitization to the hapten diphenylcyclopropenone (DPC). The TCR sequence derives from a man in his forties with alopecia areata. Some clones in this sample may be carry-over from other donors' samples. The chain joins TRBV30 to TRBJ1-6; a possible D gene is TRBD1 (5 bases). The CDR3 DNA reads TGTGCCTGGAACAGGAAAAGCTCCTATAATTCACCCCTCCACTTT. It encodes CAWNRKSSYNSPLHF.